This T cell receptor (beta chain) appears in the sequencing data of a study of shared clonotypes between healthy human individuals. General observations from the study: Clonotype sharing across a handful of donors was observed for approximately 5% of naive CD4 clonotypes.

CD45RO-negative cells were positively selected for CCR7, leaving out terminally differentiated effector memory CD45RA+ cells. Donors comprised healthy HIV-negative adults lacking recent acute infections or vaccinations. Some clones are missing from TCRdb's copy, which holds only in-frame ones; the method was immunoSEQ multiplex PCR. The repertoire holds just over 2,000,000 clones, approximately 94% seen once, with around 1.1% in the top ten. Remarks on this clone: Its antigen is undetermined. Distinct nucleotide sequences in the sample also encode this CDR3.

Trimming took 3 bases from V and 0 from J, leaving 8 bases between them. The germline V gene has CDR1 SEHNR and CDR2 FQNEAQ (reference sequence). The CDR3 covers 15 residues. The TCR originated in a man in his late teens or twenties in good health. This chain uses TRBV7-9 with TRBJ2-2, with D perhaps TRBD1 (6 bases). Material: naive CD8+ T cells sorted from blood. The chain's CDR3 is CASSLGATNTGELFF. The CDR3, as DNA: TGTGCCAGCAGCTTGGGGGCCACGAACACCGGGGAGCTGTTTTTT.